This entry lists 18 T cell receptor beta chains sequenced from one sample in a study of T cell repertoires in cytomegalovirus infection (dated by TCRdb to between 2018 and 2020). No antigen is known for these receptors. This specimen's treatment or condition label, interpreted: in vitro stimulation with specific CMV peptide epitopes to enrich CMV-specific T cells. The sequencer listed for this sample is Illumina HiSeq 1500. TCRdb reran the public reads through fastp at Q25 and MiXCR, keeping productive beta chains. Each CDR3 protein appears once, grouped with its most common genes and DNA. In this sample the table shows about 500,000 distinct CDR3 sequences, around a third of which occur a single time. Jointly, the top ten make up under 20% of the sample. This material consisted of cultured PBMCs, taken from culture after CMV antigen stimulation. The receptors come from a human donor in good health (CMV status not recorded). Some clones in this sample may be carry-over from other donors' samples.

This clonotype was counted between two and nine times. The chain links TRBV5-4 to TRBJ2-3; 10 positions agree with TRBD2. Germline CDR1 is SGHNT and CDR2 is YYREEE (reference sequence). Trimming at V came to 5 bases and at J to 6 bases, leaving 12 bases not matched to a gene. CDR3 length: 16 amino acids. The CDR3, as DNA: TGTGCCAGCAGTTCCAGACTAGCGGGTTTGATGGATACGCAGTATTTT. This codes for CASSSRLAGLMDTQYF.

Only a few counts were recorded for this clonotype. In nucleotides, the CDR3 is TGTGCCAGCAGTTTATGGGGGGAGGGCAATCAGCCCCAGCATTTT. It is translated as CASSLWGEGNQPQHF. The genes are TRBV28 and TRBJ1-5; perhaps TRBD1 as D (5 bases). The CDR3 loop spans 15 amino acids. In germline, CDR1 is MDHEN, CDR2 SYDVKM. The V end was cut by 0 bases, the J end by 2 bases, with 8 bases between.

The chain joins TRBV4-1 to TRBJ2-7; 8 bases fit TRBD2. Trimming took 0 bases from V and 2 from J; bases not matched to a gene: 0. The CDR3 is made up of 14 amino acids. CDR1 is MGHRA, CDR2 YSYEKL, per germline. The CDR3 nucleotides read TGCGCCAGCAGCCAAGAAGCGGGAGCCTACGAGCAGTACTTC. Translated: CASSQEAGAYEQYF.

The gene calls are TRBV11-2 and TRBJ2-5; D tentatively reads TRBD1 or TRBD2 (6 bases each). Trimming pared 5 bases from V and 5 bases from J, leaving 12 bases between. Germline CDR1 SGHAT, CDR2 FQNNGV. The CDR3 consists of 13 residues. CDR3 nucleotides: TGTGCCAGCAGCCCCTGGAGGGGGGAGACCCAGTACTTC. The encoded protein is CASSPWRGETQYF.

This clonotype was seen many times. V and J are TRBV7-2 and TRBJ1-5; 7 bases align to TRBD1. The CDR3 spans 13 residues. The germline CDR1 and CDR2 sequences are SGHTA and FQGNSA. The V segment lost 8 bases and the J segment 5 bases; nucleotides outside the gene matches: 6. CDR3 sequence reads: CASGAGGHQPQHF. CDR3 in DNA: TGTGCCAGCGGCGCAGGGGGACATCAGCCCCAGCATTTT.

This chain uses TRBV2 with TRBJ2-5; D is perhaps TRBD2 (6 bases). The V gene's germline CDR1 is SNHLY and CDR2 FYNNEI. This CDR3 is built from 14 residues. V was clipped by 1 base and J by 2 bases, with 8 bases between them. DNA of the CDR3: TGTGCCAGCAGTGAAGGGGGGGTTCAAGAGACCCAGTACTTC. It codes for CASSEGGVQETQYF.

This clonotype was seen a handful of times. The V and J genes are TRBV25-1 and TRBJ2-3; a weak D match, TRBD2 (6 bases). Germline V gene sequence: CDR1 MGHDK, CDR2 SYGVNS. This CDR3 region has 14 residues. Deletions cut 6 bases from V and 8 bases from J, with 18 bases between. Here the CDR3 DNA reads TGTGCCAGCAGCACCTTTGGAGCAGCGGGTACGCAGTATTTT. Its protein product is CASSTFGAAGTQYF.

The chain has TRBV7-8 and TRBJ2-5; 7 positions agree with TRBD1. Trimming took 6 bases from V and 3 from J; bases not matched to a gene: 10. The germline V gene has CDR1 SGHVS and CDR2 FQNEAQ. This CDR3 region has 15 residues. CDR3 sequence (DNA): TGTGCCAGCAGTCATCCCCGGGACAGAAAAGAGACCCAGTACTTC. It codes for CASSHPRDRKETQYF.

The chain couples TRBV28 to TRBJ2-1, with 12 bases aligning to TRBD2. The germline CDR1 and CDR2 sequences are MDHEN and SYDVKM. V lost 5 bases, J lost 8 bases, and 4 bases stayed unmatched. The CDR3 covers 14 residues. The DNA for the CDR3 is TGTGCCAGCAGTCTAGCGGGAGGGCTGTATGAGCAGTTCTTC. Protein product: CASSLAGGLYEQFF.

This clonotype was counted only a few times. The chain joins TRBV7-8 to TRBJ2-7, with 7 bases fitting TRBD2. Losses at the gene ends were 6 bases for V and 2 bases for J; bases not matched to a gene: 4. Germline V gene data show CDR1 as SGHVS and CDR2 as FQNEAQ. This CDR3 is built from 13 residues. The CDR3 loop is CASRPSGAYEQYV. For the CDR3, the DNA is TGTGCCAGCAGGCCTAGCGGAGCCTACGAGCAGTACGTC.

V usage is TRBV4-1 and J usage is TRBJ2-1; TRBD2 matches 15 bases. This CDR3 is built from 16 residues. The ends lost 2 bases at V and 9 bases at J; junction bases unmatched: 5. CDR1 and CDR2 (germline): MGHRA, YSYEKL. In DNA, the CDR3 is TGCGCCAGCAGCCAATCCGGGACTAGCGGGAGGTTTGAGCAGTTCTTC. This translates into CASSQSGTSGRFEQFF.

This clonotype was detected only a few times. The chain recombines TRBV3-1 with TRBJ2-1, with unresolved D. Looked up from germline, CDR1 is LGHDT and CDR2 is YNNKEL (reference sequence). V lost 5 bases and J 12 bases, leaving 20 bases between the germline ends. The CDR3 is 14 amino acids. The CDR3 here is CASSSNPLGRVQFF. In nucleotides, the CDR3 is TGTGCCAGCAGCTCGAACCCCCTGGGAAGGGTGCAGTTCTTC.

V is TRBV5-6 and J is TRBJ2-3, with a possible D match to TRBD2 (6 bases). V lost 0 bases and J lost 2, with 16 bases in between. Germline V gives CDR1 SGHDT, CDR2 YYEEEE. This CDR3 has 17 residues. Written as DNA, the CDR3 is TGTGCCAGCAGCTTGGTTATAGCGGAAACACCCACAGATACGCAGTATTTT. Protein: CASSLVIAETPTDTQYF.

This rearrangement joins TRBV24-1 to TRBJ2-2; D is perhaps TRBD1 (6 bases). Germline V CDR1 and CDR2: KGHDR, SFDVKD. The CDR3 has 16 amino acids. V shed 3 bases and J shed 0 bases, with 10 bases lying between them. CDR3 bases: TGTGCCACCAGTGATGTCACAGGGACGAACACCGGGGAGCTGTTTTTT. Translating it yields CATSDVTGTNTGELFF.

This sequence joins TRBV12-3 or TRBV12-4 and TRBJ1-4; the D gene is possibly TRBD1 (6 bases). V lost 3 bases and J lost 2, with 13 bases in between. The CDR3 is made up of 16 amino acids. CDR3 protein: CASSFTGARTNEKLFF. DNA for the CDR3: TGTGCCAGCAGTTTTACGGGGGCTAGGACTAATGAAAAACTGTTTTTT.

To note about this clonotype: At one end, the junction sequence differs from germline, possibly due to a read error. The chain joins TRBV9 to TRBJ2-7; D is perhaps TRBD2 (6 bases). Germline-derived CDR1 and CDR2 are SGDLS and YYNGEE. The CDR3 runs to 14 residues. The CDR3 reads CASSVEAGRYEQYF. The CDR3 bases are TGTGCTAGCAGCGTTGAAGCGGGCAGATACGAGCAGTACTTC.

The table lists this clonotype with a few counts. This chain uses TRBV27 with TRBJ2-6; possibly TRBD2 for D (5 bases). V lost 0 bases, J lost 0 bases, and 15 bases lay in between. The CDR3 length is 19 residues. Germline values: CDR1 MNHEY, CDR2 SMNVEV (reference sequence). CDR3 sequence reads: CASSLSGVRVPSGANVLTF. The CDR3 coding sequence is TGTGCCAGCAGTTTATCTGGAGTGAGGGTTCCCTCTGGGGCCAACGTCCTGACTTTC.

V usage is TRBV6-5 and J usage is TRBJ2-6; the D is unclear. Germline V gene lookup returns CDR1 MNHEY and CDR2 SVGAGI. CDR3 length: 16 amino acids. Between the trimmed V and J ends, which lost 0 bases and 3 bases, there was a span of 9 bases. The CDR3 here is CASSYSEVGGANVLTF. For the CDR3, the DNA is TGTGCCAGCAGTTACTCTGAGGTTGGTGGGGCCAACGTCCTGACTTTC.